The 3 T cell receptor beta chains reported below all come from one sample, sequenced in a study of T cell repertoires in cytomegalovirus infection. In TCRdb, the reads were re-called with MiXCR into one record per CDR3 protein. The sample lists some 440,000 distinct CDR3 sequences, approximately 31% occurring once. The sample consisted of PBMCs. These receptors all come from a human donor in good health (CMV status not recorded). Some clones in this sample may be carry-over from other donors' samples.

The chain recombines TRBV5-5 with TRBJ2-2; no clear D gene. V lost 0 bases and J 0 bases, leaving 9 bases between the germline ends. This CDR3 contains 16 residues. Germline CDR1 SGHKS, CDR2 YYEKEE (reference sequence). The CDR3 sequence: CASSLETATNTGELFF. For the CDR3, the DNA is TGTGCCAGCAGCTTGGAAACGGCTACGAACACCGGGGAGCTGTTTTTT.

This clonotype was counted a few times. The chain joins TRBV5-1 to TRBJ2-2, with D tentatively TRBD1 (6 bases). Germline-derived CDR1 and CDR2 are SGHRS and YFSETQ. Trimming removed 4 bases at V and 4 bases at J, with 11 bases between. CDR3 size: 14 residues. The CDR3 nucleotides read TGCGCCAGCAGCCCCCGACAGGTCACCGGGGAGCTGTTTTTT. It encodes CASSPRQVTGELFF. Supplemented by reference TRBV5-1 and TRBJ2-2, the full variable domain reads KAGVTQTPRYLIKTRGQQVTLSCSPISGHRSVSWYQQTPGQGLQFLFEYFSETQRNKGNFPGRFSGRQFSNSRSEMNVSTLELGDSALYLCASSPRQVTGELFFGEGSRLTVL.

This clonotype has just a few counts. This chain joins TRBV20-1 and TRBJ2-7; D may be TRBD2 (6 bases). CDR3 length: 14 amino acids. Trimming took off 3 bases at V and 3 bases at J, with 15 bases between the two ends. Germline values: CDR1 DFQATT, CDR2 SNEGSKA (reference sequence). CDR3 amino acids: CSASVSRGDYEQYF. CDR3 sequence (DNA): TGCAGTGCTAGTGTGTCGCGGGGAGACTACGAGCAGTACTTC.